The 23 T cell receptor beta chains below come from one sample, sequenced in a study of OX40 agonist ivuxolimab in advanced cancers. Library preparation was by the immunoSEQ multiplex PCR assay. Held by TCRdb, this immuneACCESS table contains in-frame sequences only and omits some clones. Under half of the omission traces to an unresolved V gene where checked; the cause of the rest is unknown. The sample table shows about 37,000 clones, and around 83% are seen once. The ten biggest clones cover around 20% of the sample. The sample consisted of CD4+ or CD8+ T cells sorted from blood, taken in a trial of the OX40 agonist ivuxolimab. These receptors all stem from an adult with an advanced solid tumor such as melanoma, head and neck, liver or kidney cancer.

This rearrangement joins TRBV7-8 to TRBJ2-3, with 9 bases aligning to TRBD1. V lost 2 bases and J lost 4; bases outside the gene matches: 4. The germline V gene has CDR1 SGHVS and CDR2 FQNEAQ. This CDR3 region has 15 residues. DNA of the CDR3: TGTGCCAGCAGCTTAACAGGGGGCGACGCAGATACGCAGTATTTT. Translating gives CASSLTGGDADTQYF.

The genes are TRBV19 and TRBJ2-3, with TRBD2 matching 12 bases. Trimming removed 4 bases from V and 3 bases from J; junction bases left unmatched: 2. The CDR3 has 15 residues. Germline CDR1 and CDR2: LNHDA and SQIVND (reference sequence). The CDR3 bases are TGTGCCAGTAGTACCGGGACTAGCGGGACAGATACGCAGTATTTT. Translation: CASSTGTSGTDTQYF.

The rearrangement joins TRBV28 to TRBJ1-5; D uncertain. The V gene lost 7 bases and the J gene lost 4 bases, with 11 bases spanning the gap. The germline V gene has CDR1 MDHEN and CDR2 SYDVKM. The CDR3 contains 13 residues. In DNA form, the CDR3 reads TGTGCCAGCATGCGGGATCCAAATCAGCCCCAGCATTTT. Protein product: CASMRDPNQPQHF.

This clone has more than one count but fewer than ten. V is TRBV19 and J is TRBJ1-1, with D unresolved. This CDR3 has 13 amino acids. V lost 6 bases and J 0 bases, leaving 8 bases between the germline ends. Germline V gene data show CDR1 as LNHDA and CDR2 as SQIVND (reference sequence). CDR3 loop: CASREFMNTEAFF. DNA of the CDR3: TGTGCCAGTAGGGAATTTATGAACACTGAAGCTTTCTTT.

This clone appeared a few times. The J gene is TRBJ2-2, the V gene TRBV11-2; tentatively, D is TRBD2 (6 bases). Per the germline V gene, CDR1 is SGHAT and CDR2 is FQNNGV. Deletions cut 5 bases from V and 1 base from J, with 17 bases between. The CDR3 runs 17 residues. The CDR3 loop reads CASSSYEGGQNTGELFF. In DNA form, the CDR3 reads TGTGCCAGCAGCAGTTACGAGGGAGGTCAGAACACCGGGGAGCTGTTTTTT.

The chain joins TRBV4-1 to TRBJ2-7, with D possibly matching TRBD2 (5 bases). V lost 0 bases, J lost 2 bases, and 11 bases lay in between. The germline V gene has CDR1 MGHRA and CDR2 YSYEKL. The CDR3 is 15 residues long. This chain's CDR3 is CASSQEMRVAYEQYF. The CDR3 DNA reads TGCGCCAGCAGCCAAGAAATGCGGGTAGCCTACGAGCAGTACTTC.

This clone is medium-sized in the sample. This rearrangement joins TRBV27 to TRBJ1-2; possibly TRBD1 for D (6 bases). The germline V and J ends were trimmed by 5 bases and 4 bases, with 23 bases remaining between them. CDR3 length: 17 amino acids. The V gene's germline CDR1 is MNHEY and CDR2 SMNVEV (reference sequence). The CDR3 is CASSPGTRPPSLYGYTF. The DNA for the CDR3 is TGTGCCAGCAGTCCCGGGACAAGGCCCCCTTCGCTCTATGGCTACACCTTC.

The genes are TRBV5-4 and TRBJ2-3; 10 nucleotides match TRBD2. The germline gives CDR1 SGHNT, CDR2 YYREEE (reference sequence). The ends lost 4 bases at V and 4 bases at J; junction bases unmatched: 6. The CDR3 has 15 amino acids. The CDR3 loop is CASSLAGAWADTQYF. Here the CDR3 DNA reads TGTGCCAGCAGCCTAGCGGGAGCATGGGCAGATACGCAGTATTTT.

The gene calls are TRBV9 and TRBJ2-5, with 10 bases that match TRBD2. Trimming cost V 0 bases and J 2 bases; bases outside gene matches: 13. The CDR3 consists of 19 residues. The germline V gene encodes CDR1 SGDLS and CDR2 YYNGEE. This CDR3 is CASSVEGRGIAGGQETQYF. In nucleotides, the CDR3 is TGTGCCAGCAGCGTAGAAGGTAGAGGAATAGCGGGGGGACAAGAGACCCAGTACTTC.

The V gene is TRBV27, the J gene TRBJ1-2, with D unresolved. Germline assignment: CDR1 MNHEY and CDR2 SMNVEV (reference sequence). This CDR3 has 14 residues. V dropped 2 bases and J dropped 2 bases, with 9 bases sitting between them. CDR3 coding DNA: TGTGCCAGCAGTTTAAATCCGTCCAACTATGGCTACACCTTC. This translates into CASSLNPSNYGYTF.

The rearrangement links TRBV25-1 to TRBJ2-1, with a possible D match to TRBD1 (5 bases). V dropped 3 bases and J dropped 0 bases, with 9 bases sitting between them. The CDR3 extends over 15 amino acids. CDR1 and CDR2 from the germline V gene are MGHDK and SYGVNS. The CDR3 coding sequence is TGTGCCAGCAGTGAGGACATGAGCTCCTACAATGAGCAGTTCTTC. This encodes CASSEDMSSYNEQFF.

V and J are TRBV19 and TRBJ1-5, with TRBD1 as a possible D gene (6 bases). CDR1 and CDR2 (germline): LNHDA, SQIVND (reference sequence). Trimming removed 9 bases from V and 2 bases from J, with 14 bases in between. This CDR3 has 14 residues. CDR3 protein: CASKEAGGNQPQHF. The DNA of the CDR3 is TGTGCCAGCAAGGAAGCAGGGGGCAATCAGCCCCAGCATTTT.

The chain combines TRBV6-5 with TRBJ1-1; unclear D gene. CDR3 length: 13 residues. With 6 bases removed from V and 2 bases from J, the gap between germline ends came to 10 bases. Germline lookup yields CDR1 MNHEY and CDR2 SVGAGI. The CDR3 nucleotides are TGTGCCAGCAGAGTCGGCACAAACACTGAAGCTTTCTTT. It encodes CASRVGTNTEAFF.

This chain joins TRBV2 and TRBJ2-7; no clear D. Between the trimmed V and J ends, which lost 3 bases and 3 bases, there was a span of 15 bases. In germline, CDR1 is SNHLY, CDR2 FYNNEI. CDR3 length: 15 residues. The CDR3 protein is CASSDPQQLHYEQYF. The CDR3 DNA follows: TGTGCCAGCAGTGATCCGCAGCAACTACACTACGAGCAGTACTTC.

The V gene is TRBV5-1, the J gene TRBJ2-1; D unclear. V lost 0 bases and J lost 5, with 18 bases in between. The CDR3 totals 17 residues. CDR1 is SGHRS and CDR2 is YFSETQ in the germline V gene. In DNA, the CDR3 is TGCGCCAGCAGCTTGGGCTTCGGATCTTCGAAGAACAATGAGCAGTTCTTC. Its protein is CASSLGFGSSKNNEQFF.

The CDR3 DNA follows: TGTGCCAGTATCGCCGGGACTACGCCCTACGAGCAGTACTTC. Protein: CASIAGTTPYEQYF. The rearrangement links TRBV27 to TRBJ2-7; 7 bases match TRBD2. The J segment lost 2 bases and the V segment lost 9 bases, leaving 10 bases of the junction unmatched. Germline CDR1 MNHEY, CDR2 SMNVEV (reference sequence). The CDR3 loop spans 14 amino acids.

This clone came up a few times. The chain couples TRBV7-9 to TRBJ2-7; 7 bases map to TRBD1. V dropped 4 bases and J dropped 7; count of bases not matched to a gene: 10. The CDR3 length is 14 residues. The V gene's germline CDR1 is SEHNR and CDR2 FQNEAQ (reference sequence). The chain's CDR3 is CASSSTDRSFEQYF. In nucleotides, the CDR3 is TGTGCCAGCAGCTCGACGGACAGGTCGTTTGAGCAGTACTTC.

The chain carries TRBV5-4 and TRBJ1-5; D is perhaps TRBD1 (5 bases). The CDR3 extends over 15 amino acids. The germline gives CDR1 SGHNT, CDR2 YYREEE (reference sequence). V shed 2 bases and J shed 3 bases, with 12 bases lying between them. CDR3 sequence (DNA): TGTGCCAGCAGCTTCTTTGGGGCTGTCAATCAGCCCCAGCATTTT. As protein: CASSFFGAVNQPQHF.

The chain uses TRBV2 and TRBJ2-3, with 7 bases identical to TRBD2. CDR3 length: 15 amino acids. The trim removed 7 bases at V and 0 bases at J, leaving 7 bases unmatched. CDR1 and CDR2 from the germline V gene are SNHLY and FYNNEI. CDR3 loop: CASTTGTTSTDTQYF. CDR3 DNA sequence: TGTGCCAGCACCACCGGGACTACGAGCACAGATACGCAGTATTTT.

This clone was counted many times. V is TRBV27 and J is TRBJ2-7; TRBD2 is a possible D gene (6 bases). V was trimmed by 3 bases and J by 5 bases, leaving 23 bases between them. This CDR3 has 17 residues. Per the germline V gene, CDR1 is MNHEY and CDR2 is SMNVEV (reference sequence). The CDR3 region has the DNA TGTGCCAGCAGTTTTGGAGGGGACCAGGGAGAGGGTGACGAGCAGTACTTC. This gives the protein CASSFGGDQGEGDEQYF.

This clone was observed once. The rearrangement links TRBV5-6 to TRBJ1-3; D perhaps matches TRBD1 (5 bases). The CDR3 totals 15 residues. Trimming removed 0 bases at V and 11 bases at J, with 18 bases between. Germline CDR1 SGHDT, CDR2 YYEEEE. In DNA form, the CDR3 reads TGTGCCAGCAGCTTGGAAGGCAGGGACGTCCCCGCCATATATTTT. Protein: CASSLEGRDVPAIYF.

This clone was seen a few times. CDR3 loop: CSVEVGPGLAGVPALADTQYF. For the CDR3, the DNA is TGCAGCGTTGAAGTGGGGCCGGGACTAGCGGGAGTCCCGGCCTTGGCAGATACGCAGTATTTT. The chain combines TRBV29-1 with TRBJ2-3, with 14 bases that match TRBD2. This CDR3 spans 21 amino acids. Germline assignment: CDR1 SQVTM and CDR2 ANQGSEA. The J segment lost 4 bases and the V segment lost 1 base, leaving 19 bases of the junction unmatched.

The chain links TRBV27 to TRBJ1-6; no definite D call. This CDR3 has 15 residues. Germline CDR1 is MNHEY and CDR2 is SMNVEV (reference sequence). V dropped 8 bases and J dropped 0 bases, with 11 bases sitting between them. The CDR3 protein is CASSGLSSYNSPLHF. The DNA for the CDR3 is TGTGCCAGCTCGGGGTTAAGCTCCTATAATTCACCCCTCCACTTT.